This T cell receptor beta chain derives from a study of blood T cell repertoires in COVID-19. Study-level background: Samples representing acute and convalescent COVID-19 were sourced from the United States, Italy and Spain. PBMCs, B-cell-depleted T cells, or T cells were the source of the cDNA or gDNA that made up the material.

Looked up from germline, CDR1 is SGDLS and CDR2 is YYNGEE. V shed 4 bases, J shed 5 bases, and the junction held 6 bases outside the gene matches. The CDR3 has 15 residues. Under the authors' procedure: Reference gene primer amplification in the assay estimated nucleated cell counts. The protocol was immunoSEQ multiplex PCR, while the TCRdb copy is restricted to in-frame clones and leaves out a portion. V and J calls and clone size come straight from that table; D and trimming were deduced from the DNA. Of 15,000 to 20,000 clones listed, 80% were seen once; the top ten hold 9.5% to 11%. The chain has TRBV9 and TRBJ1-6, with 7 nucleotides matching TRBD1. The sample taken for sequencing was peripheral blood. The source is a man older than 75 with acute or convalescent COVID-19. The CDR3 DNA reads TGTGCCAGCAGCATCGGGACAGTCAATAATTCACCCCTCCACTTT. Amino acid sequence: CASSIGTVNNSPLHF.